Listed here is a single T cell receptor (beta chain). In the original analysis: Reference gene primer amplification gave nucleated cell count estimates. Method: immunoSEQ multiplex PCR; TCRdb's copy keeps in-frame clones and lacks some. The D gene and trimming were derived from the DNA, and the V and J assignments and clone size from that table. The repertoire consists of about 110,000 clones, with approximately 80% occurring once and the leading ten covering less than 5%. The data stem from a study of blood T cell repertoires in COVID-19. As for the study in general: Donors in the United States, Italy and Spain gave samples during acute or convalescent COVID-19. PBMCs, B-cell-depleted T cells, or T cells provided the cDNA or gDNA that made up the material.

Trimming at V came to 3 bases and at J to 2 bases, leaving 8 bases not matched to a gene. CDR1 and CDR2 from the germline V gene are MNHNS and SASEGT. The CDR3 consists of 16 residues. The sample consisted of peripheral blood. The sequence came from a woman between 65 and 79 years old with acute or convalescent COVID-19. The chain combines TRBV6-1 with TRBJ1-1, with 8 positions matching TRBD1. This CDR3 is CASSDRVAGGNTEAFF. CDR3 in DNA: TGTGCCAGCAGTGATAGAGTTGCAGGGGGCAACACTGAAGCTTTCTTT.